This T cell receptor (beta chain) was found in a study of blood T cell repertoires in COVID-19. Study at large: The samples span acute and convalescent COVID-19 from the United States, Italy and Spain. PBMCs, B-cell-depleted T cells, or T cells were the source of the cDNA or gDNA that made up the material.

The authors' processing: Amplification with reference gene primers provided the estimates of nucleated cell counts. This table comes from immunoSEQ multiplex PCR, and its TCRdb copy is limited to in-frame clones, with some not included. Clone size and V and J calls were adopted from that table, with D and trimming inferred from the DNA. The sample has some 260,000 clones; 82% are singletons. The specimen sequenced was peripheral blood. The TCR was taken from a woman aged 80 or older with active or convalescent COVID-19.

The CDR3 bases are TGTGCCAGCAGTGAACTTACACAGGGATTGAACACTGAAGCTTTCTTT. The encoded protein is CASSELTQGLNTEAFF. The rearrangement links TRBV6-1 to TRBJ1-1; a possible D gene is TRBD1 (6 bases). The CDR3 contains 16 residues. Trimming removed 2 bases from V and 0 bases from J, with 13 bases in between. Germline values: CDR1 MNHNS, CDR2 SASEGT.